Listed below are T cell receptor beta chains from one sample, sequenced in a study of blood T cells in healthy people across ages. TCRdb reprocessed the 5' RACE reads via MiXCR and lists one record per CDR3 protein. The sample has more than 800,000 distinct CDR3 sequences; 35% to 55% are singletons. Sequenced: blood. These TCRs come from a woman aged 60-75 years in good health. Both conserved end residues are part of each CDR3. The order of the fields is J gene, clone size, V gene, D gene, CDR3 DNA, CDR3 protein. The D gene is left open where the match is weak. Size is stated for part of the rows, as once, few or many counts, or as a class when the clone is expanded.

TRBJ2-7	few	TRBV7-2	.	TGTGCCAGCAATGACCCAGGACGCACCGTCTCCTACGAGCAGTACTTC	CASNDPGRTVSYEQYF
TRBJ2-3	.	TRBV28	.	TGTGCCAGCAGTCTGTCGCCGGGGCCCACAGATACGCAGTATTTT	CASSLSPGPTDTQYF
TRBJ2-1	.	TRBV12-3/TRBV12-4	.	TGTGCCAGCAGTCTATCAACGTCAACTGAGCAGTTCTTC	CASSLSTSTEQFF
TRBJ2-3	few	TRBV7-3	.	TGTGCCAGCAGCCCCCTTGGTGAGGGTGCGCAGTATTTT	CASSPLGEGAQYF
TRBJ2-2	.	TRBV29-1	TRBD1	TGCAGCGCCCGAGACAGGGTGGACACCGGGGAGCTGTTTTTT	CSARDRVDTGELFF
TRBJ2-7	.	TRBV30	.	TGTGCCTGGATAGGGGGGTCCTACGAGCAGTACTTC	CAWIGGSYEQYF
TRBJ1-5	few	TRBV4-1	TRBD1	TGCGCCAGCAGCCAAGGACAGGGGCCCAATCAGCCCCAGCATTTT	CASSQGQGPNQPQHF
TRBJ1-2	.	TRBV12-3/TRBV12-4	TRBD1	TGTGCCAGCAGTTTAACAGGGGATTCTAACTATGGCTACACCTTC	CASSLTGDSNYGYTF
TRBJ1-2	few	TRBV27	TRBD1	TGTGCCAGCAGTTCTACCGGGACAGGGGGCTATAACTATGGCTACACCTTC	CASSSTGTGGYNYGYTF
TRBJ2-1	.	TRBV11-1	TRBD1	TGTGCCAGCAGCCCGGGACAGATATACAATGAGCAGTTCTTC	CASSPGQIYNEQFF
TRBJ2-5	few	TRBV12-3/TRBV12-4	TRBD1	TGTGCCAGCGGACAGGGCGAGAAAGAGACCCAGTACTTC	CASGQGEKETQYF
TRBJ1-2	.	TRBV20-1	.	TGCAGTGCTAGAGATGACAAGAACTATGGCTACACCTTC	CSARDDKNYGYTF
TRBJ2-5	.	TRBV7-3	TRBD2	TGTGCCAGCAGCTTAGAGGGAGGGCGACCCGTAGAGACCCAGTACTTC	CASSLEGGRPVETQYF
TRBJ2-3	.	TRBV19	.	TGTGCCAGTAGTCACATGGCGGGAGATACGCAGTATTTT	CASSHMAGDTQYF
TRBJ2-1	.	TRBV7-9	.	TGTGCCAGCAGACCTATGGGTCTCTACAATGAGCAGTTCTTC	CASRPMGLYNEQFF
TRBJ1-4	.	TRBV7-2	.	TGTGCCAGCAGCGCGCCGGGCGGGTTTAATGAAAAACTGTTTTTT	CASSAPGGFNEKLFF
TRBJ2-3	.	TRBV28	TRBD1	TGTGCCAGCAGGAACCGACAGGGCCGCACAGATACGCAGTATTTT	CASRNRQGRTDTQYF
TRBJ1-2	.	TRBV20-1	TRBD1	TGCAGTGCTAGAGACCTCGGGACAGGGGGGCATGGCTACACCTTC	CSARDLGTGGHGYTF
TRBJ2-7	many	TRBV20-1	.	TGCAGTGCCAGAGGGGGAGGGAACGAGCAGTACTTC	CSARGGGNEQYF
TRBJ1-5	.	TRBV12-3/TRBV12-4	TRBD1	TGTGCCAGCAGCACAGGGGCTTACAGCAATCAGCCCCAGCATTTT	CASSTGAYSNQPQHF
TRBJ2-1	.	TRBV20-1	.	TGCAGTGCTAGAGATCTTAGCGTCGGTAATGAGCAGTTCTTC	CSARDLSVGNEQFF
TRBJ2-5	few	TRBV7-3	TRBD2	TGTGCCAGCAGCTTAAATGGCCCCGGGGGGGAGACCCAGTACTTC	CASSLNGPGGETQYF
TRBJ2-1	.	TRBV10-3	.	TGTGCCATCAGGGAGGCGGCCGAAACCGACAATGAGCAGTTCTTC	CAIREAAETDNEQFF
TRBJ2-3	once	TRBV5-1	.	TGCGCCAGCCGTCCACAGGGATATAGCACAGATACGCAGTATTTT	CASRPQGYSTDTQYF
TRBJ2-7	many	TRBV29-1	.	TGCAGCGCCGGAGCTCTTCAAGGTCGCGAGCAGTACTTC	CSAGALQGREQYF
TRBJ2-7	.	TRBV5-1	.	TGCGCCAGCAGCACCGGACTATCTCCCTACGAGCAGTACTTC	CASSTGLSPYEQYF
TRBJ1-2	.	TRBV20-1	.	TGCAGTGCTAGAGATGCACGGGGAATTAACTATGGCTACACCTTC	CSARDARGINYGYTF
TRBJ2-7	.	TRBV20-1	TRBD2	TGCAGTGCTAGCTCCCTAGCGGGAAGCTCCTACGAGCAGTACTTC	CSASSLAGSSYEQYF
TRBJ1-2	.	TRBV12-3/TRBV12-4	TRBD1	TGTGCCAGCAGTTTTAGGGGACAGGGGGCGGATGGCTACACCTTC	CASSFRGQGADGYTF
TRBJ2-3	.	TRBV5-1	.	TGCGCCAGCAGCGGGGTGGGGGCCCGCACAGATACGCAGTATTTT	CASSGVGARTDTQYF
TRBJ2-1	few	TRBV5-1	TRBD2	TGCGCCAGCAGCTTGGGGGGACTAGCGGGACCGGTCTACAATGAGCAGTTCTTC	CASSLGGLAGPVYNEQFF
TRBJ2-5	few	TRBV27	.	TGTGCCAGCAGTTTAGAACCAGGATTCCAAGAGACCCAGTACTTC	CASSLEPGFQETQYF
TRBJ1-6	.	TRBV7-8	.	TGTGCCAGCAGCTTAGATGCGGCGCCAAATAATTCACCCCTCCACTTT	CASSLDAAPNNSPLHF
TRBJ2-6	few	TRBV7-9	.	TGTGCCAGCAGCTCCCCCACGCCGGGAGCTGGGGCCAACGTCCTGACTTTC	CASSSPTPGAGANVLTF
TRBJ1-2	.	TRBV12-3/TRBV12-4	TRBD1	TGTGCCAGCAGTCCCGGGACAGGGGTTACGAACTATGGCTACACCTTC	CASSPGTGVTNYGYTF
TRBJ2-1	.	TRBV27	TRBD2	TGTGCCAGCGGTTTATCGGGGACTAGCGAATACAATGAGCAGTTCTTC	CASGLSGTSEYNEQFF
TRBJ2-7	.	TRBV5-5	.	TGTACCAGCAGCTTTGGCGGCGGGGGCGAATACGAGCAGTACTTC	CTSSFGGGGEYEQYF
TRBJ2-7	many	TRBV10-3	.	TGTGCCATCAGTGAGAGGTACGAGCAGTACTTC	CAISERYEQYF
TRBJ2-5	.	TRBV7-8	TRBD1	TGTGCCAGCAGCTTAAAAGGGGGCGGAGGGACCCAGTACTTC	CASSLKGGGGTQYF
TRBJ2-7	many	TRBV6-2/TRBV6-3	.	TGTGCCAGCAGTTCGGTTTACGAGCAGTACTTC	CASSSVYEQYF
TRBJ2-1	.	TRBV5-1	.	TGCGCCAGCATCTTGCCACAGGGCAATGAGCAGTTCTTC	CASILPQGNEQFF
TRBJ2-1	few	TRBV20-1	TRBD2	TGCAGGCGGGGACTAGCGGGATACAATGAGCAGTTCTTC	CRRGLAGYNEQFF
TRBJ1-4	.	TRBV2	.	TGTGCCAGCAGTGAAGCTGGAGGATGGGGTAATGAAAAACTGTTTTTT	CASSEAGGWGNEKLFF